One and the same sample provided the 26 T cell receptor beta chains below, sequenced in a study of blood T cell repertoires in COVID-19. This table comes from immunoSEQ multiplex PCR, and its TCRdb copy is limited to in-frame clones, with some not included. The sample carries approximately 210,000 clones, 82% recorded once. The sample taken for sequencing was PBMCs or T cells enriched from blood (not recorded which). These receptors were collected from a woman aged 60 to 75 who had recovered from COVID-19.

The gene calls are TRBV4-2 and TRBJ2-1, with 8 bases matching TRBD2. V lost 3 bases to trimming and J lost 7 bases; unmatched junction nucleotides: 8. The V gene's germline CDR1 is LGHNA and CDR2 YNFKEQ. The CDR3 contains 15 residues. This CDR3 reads CASSQDGTRDNEQFF. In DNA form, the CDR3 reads TGTGCCAGCAGCCAGGACGGGACTAGAGATAATGAGCAGTTCTTC.

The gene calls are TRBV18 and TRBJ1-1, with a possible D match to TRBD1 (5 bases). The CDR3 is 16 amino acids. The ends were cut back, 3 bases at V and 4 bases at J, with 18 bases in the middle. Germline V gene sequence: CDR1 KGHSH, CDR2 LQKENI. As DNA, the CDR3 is TGTGCCAGCTCACCCTCCTGGGGGGGAGAGGGCACTGAAGCTTTCTTT. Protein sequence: CASSPSWGGEGTEAFF.

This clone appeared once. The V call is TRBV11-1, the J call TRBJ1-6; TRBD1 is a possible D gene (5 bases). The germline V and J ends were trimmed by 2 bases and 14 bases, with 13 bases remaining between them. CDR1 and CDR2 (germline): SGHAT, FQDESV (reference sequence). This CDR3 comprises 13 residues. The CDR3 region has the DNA TGTGCCAGCAGCTTACCTGGGGCCCGGTCCCTCCACTTT. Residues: CASSLPGARSLHF.

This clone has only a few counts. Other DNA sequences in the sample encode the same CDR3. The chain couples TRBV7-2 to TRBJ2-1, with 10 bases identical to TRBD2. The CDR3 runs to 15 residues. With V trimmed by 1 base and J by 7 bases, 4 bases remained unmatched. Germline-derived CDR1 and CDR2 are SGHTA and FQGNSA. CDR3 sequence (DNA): TGTGCCAGCAGCTTAGGGTTAGCGGGGGGTAATGAGCAGTTCTTC. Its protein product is CASSLGLAGGNEQFF.

CDR3 sequence: CASSFESGNPYEQYF. The CDR3 DNA reads as TGTGCCAGCAGCTTCGAAAGCGGGAACCCCTACGAGCAGTACTTC. V usage is TRBV7-2 and J usage is TRBJ2-7, with 7 positions matching TRBD2. The CDR3 is made up of 15 amino acids. J gave up 2 bases and V 3 bases, and 7 bases lay outside the gene matches. Germline V gives CDR1 SGHTA, CDR2 FQGNSA.

The CDR3 sequence: CASSNRDRGDGYTF. CDR3 bases: TGTGCCAGCAGCAACCGGGACAGGGGTGATGGCTACACCTTC. This rearrangement joins TRBV9 to TRBJ1-2, with 10 bases aligning to TRBD1. This CDR3 is built from 14 residues. CDR1 is SGDLS, CDR2 YYNGEE, per germline. Trimming cost V 4 bases and J 6 bases; bases outside gene matches: 6.

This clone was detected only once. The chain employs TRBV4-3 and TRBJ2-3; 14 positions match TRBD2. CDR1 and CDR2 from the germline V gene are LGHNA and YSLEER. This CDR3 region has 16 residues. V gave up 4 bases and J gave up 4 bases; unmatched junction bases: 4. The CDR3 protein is CASSPTSGGAPDTQYF. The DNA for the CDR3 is TGCGCCAGCAGCCCGACTAGCGGGGGGGCCCCAGATACGCAGTATTTT.

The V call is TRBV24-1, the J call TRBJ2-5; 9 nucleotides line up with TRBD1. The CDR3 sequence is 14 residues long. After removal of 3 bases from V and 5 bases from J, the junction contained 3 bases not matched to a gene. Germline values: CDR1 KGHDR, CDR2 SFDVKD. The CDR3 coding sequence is TGTGCCACCAGTGATACAGGGGGCAGTGAGACCCAGTACTTC. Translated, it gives CATSDTGGSETQYF.

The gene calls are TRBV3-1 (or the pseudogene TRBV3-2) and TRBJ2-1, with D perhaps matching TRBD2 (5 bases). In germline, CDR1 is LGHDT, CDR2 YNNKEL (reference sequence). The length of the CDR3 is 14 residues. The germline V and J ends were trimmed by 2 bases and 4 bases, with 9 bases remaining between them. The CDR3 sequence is CASSQRGKYNEQFF. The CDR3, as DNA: TGTGCCAGCAGCCAAAGAGGGAAGTACAATGAGCAGTTCTTC.

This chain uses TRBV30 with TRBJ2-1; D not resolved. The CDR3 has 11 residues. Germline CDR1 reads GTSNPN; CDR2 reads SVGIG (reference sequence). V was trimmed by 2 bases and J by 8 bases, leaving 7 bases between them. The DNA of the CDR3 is TGTGCCTGGAGTTCACAGCATGAGCAGTTCTTC. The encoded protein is CAWSSQHEQFF.

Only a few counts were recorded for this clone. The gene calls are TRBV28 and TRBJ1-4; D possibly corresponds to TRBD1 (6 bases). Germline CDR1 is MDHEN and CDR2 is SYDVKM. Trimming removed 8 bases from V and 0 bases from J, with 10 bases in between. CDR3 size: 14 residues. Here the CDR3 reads CASQGRATNEKLFF. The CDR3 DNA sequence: TGTGCCAGCCAGGGGAGAGCAACTAATGAAAAACTGTTTTTT. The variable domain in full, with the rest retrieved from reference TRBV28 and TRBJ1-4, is DVKVTQSSRYLVKRTGEKVFLECVQDMDHENMFWYRQDPGLGLRLIYFSYDVKMKEKGDIPEGYSVSREKKERFSLILESASTNQTSMYLCASQGRATNEKLFFGSGTQLSVL.

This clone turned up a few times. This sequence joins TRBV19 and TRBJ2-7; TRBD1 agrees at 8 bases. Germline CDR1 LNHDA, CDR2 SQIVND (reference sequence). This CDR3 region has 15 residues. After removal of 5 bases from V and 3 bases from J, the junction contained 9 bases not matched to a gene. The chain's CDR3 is CASSSSSGTGYEQYF. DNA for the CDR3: TGTGCCAGTAGTTCCTCCTCCGGGACAGGCTACGAGCAGTACTTC.

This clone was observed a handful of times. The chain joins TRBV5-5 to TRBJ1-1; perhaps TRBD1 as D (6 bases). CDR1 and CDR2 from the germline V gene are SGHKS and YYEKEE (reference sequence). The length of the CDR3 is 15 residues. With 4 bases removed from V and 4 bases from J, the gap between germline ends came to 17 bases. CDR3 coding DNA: TGTGCCAGCAGCCCAACGACAGGAGGCGGCACTGAAGCTTTCTTT. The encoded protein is CASSPTTGGGTEAFF.

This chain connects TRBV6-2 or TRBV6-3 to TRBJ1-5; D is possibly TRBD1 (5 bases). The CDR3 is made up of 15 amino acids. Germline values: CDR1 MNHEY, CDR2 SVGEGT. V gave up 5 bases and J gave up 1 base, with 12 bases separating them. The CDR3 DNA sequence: TGTGCCAGCAGTAAAGGCAGGGCCAGCAATCAGCCCCAGCATTTT. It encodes CASSKGRASNQPQHF.

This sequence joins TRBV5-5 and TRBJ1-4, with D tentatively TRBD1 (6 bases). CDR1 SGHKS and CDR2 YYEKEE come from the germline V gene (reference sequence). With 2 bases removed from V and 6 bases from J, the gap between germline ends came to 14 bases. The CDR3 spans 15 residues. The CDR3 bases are TGTGCCAGCAGCTTATCAGGGGATCGGTATGAAAAACTGTTTTTT. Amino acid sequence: CASSLSGDRYEKLFF.

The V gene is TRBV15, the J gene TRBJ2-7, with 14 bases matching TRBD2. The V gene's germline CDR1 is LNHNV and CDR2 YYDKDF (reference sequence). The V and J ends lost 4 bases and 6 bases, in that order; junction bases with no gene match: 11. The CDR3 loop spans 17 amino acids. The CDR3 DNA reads TGTGCCACCAGCAAGGGGGTCGGCGGACTAGCGGGGGGCGAGCAGTACTTC. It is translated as CATSKGVGGLAGGEQYF.

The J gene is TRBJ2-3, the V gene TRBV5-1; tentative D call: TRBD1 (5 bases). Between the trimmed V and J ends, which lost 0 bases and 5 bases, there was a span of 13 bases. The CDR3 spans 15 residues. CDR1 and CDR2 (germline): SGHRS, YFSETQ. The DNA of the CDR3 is TGCGCCAGCAGCTTGGGGCAGGGCGGTCGAGATACGCAGTATTTT. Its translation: CASSLGQGGRDTQYF. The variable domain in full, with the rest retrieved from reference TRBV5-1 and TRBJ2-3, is KAGVTQTPRYLIKTRGQQVTLSCSPISGHRSVSWYQQTPGQGLQFLFEYFSETQRNKGNFPGRFSGRQFSNSRSEMNVSTLELGDSALYLCASSLGQGGRDTQYFGPGTRLTVL.

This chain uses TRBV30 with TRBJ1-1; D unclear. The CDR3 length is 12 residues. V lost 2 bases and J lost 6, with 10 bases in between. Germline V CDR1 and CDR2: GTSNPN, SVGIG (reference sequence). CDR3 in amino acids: CAWSSRDSEAFF. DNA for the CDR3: TGTGCCTGGAGTAGCCGAGACTCTGAAGCTTTCTTT.

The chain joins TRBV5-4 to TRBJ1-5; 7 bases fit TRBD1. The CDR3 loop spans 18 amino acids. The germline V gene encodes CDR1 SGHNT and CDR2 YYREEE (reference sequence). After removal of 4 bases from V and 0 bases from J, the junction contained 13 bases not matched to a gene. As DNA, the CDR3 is TGTGCCAGCAGCCGTAAGACAGGGCCGCGGGATAGCAATCAGCCCCAGCATTTT. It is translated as CASSRKTGPRDSNQPQHF. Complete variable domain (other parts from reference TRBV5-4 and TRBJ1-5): ETGVTQSPTHLIKTRGQQVTLRCSSQSGHNTVSWYQQALGQGPQFIFQYYREEENGRGNFPPRFSGLQFPNYSSELNVNALELDDSALYLCASSRKTGPRDSNQPQHFGDGTRLSIL.

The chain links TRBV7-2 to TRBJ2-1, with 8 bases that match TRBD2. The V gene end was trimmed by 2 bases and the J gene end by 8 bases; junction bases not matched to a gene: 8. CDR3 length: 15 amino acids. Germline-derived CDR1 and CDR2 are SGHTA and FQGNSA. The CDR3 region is CASSLQAGEAYEQFF. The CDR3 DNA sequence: TGTGCCAGCAGCTTACAAGCGGGAGAGGCCTATGAGCAGTTCTTC.

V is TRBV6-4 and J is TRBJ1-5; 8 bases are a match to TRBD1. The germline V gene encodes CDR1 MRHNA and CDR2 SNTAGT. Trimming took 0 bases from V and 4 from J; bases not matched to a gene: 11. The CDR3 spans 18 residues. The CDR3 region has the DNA TGTGCCAGCAGTGACTCGGGTCAACAGGGGGGGGCGAATCAGCCCCAGCATTTT. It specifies CASSDSGQQGGANQPQHF.

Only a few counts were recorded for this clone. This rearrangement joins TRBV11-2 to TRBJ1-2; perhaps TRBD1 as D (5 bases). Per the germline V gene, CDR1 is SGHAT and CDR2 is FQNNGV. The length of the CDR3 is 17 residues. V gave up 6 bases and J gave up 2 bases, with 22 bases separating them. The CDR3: CASSLLPGQGENYGYTF. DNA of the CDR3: TGTGCCAGCAGTTTACTACCCGGACAAGGGGAAAACTATGGCTACACCTTC.

The CDR3 is CASSLIGGTSGNTIYF. CDR3 nucleotide sequence: TGTGCCAGCAGCTTGATCGGGGGAACCTCTGGAAACACCATATATTTT. The chain uses TRBV7-9 and TRBJ1-3; a weak D match, TRBD1 (5 bases). The length of the CDR3 is 16 residues. V shed 3 bases and J shed 0 bases, with 12 bases lying between them. Germline V gene lookup returns CDR1 SEHNR and CDR2 FQNEAQ (reference sequence). The entire variable domain, with the rest obtained from reference TRBV7-9 and TRBJ1-3, is as follows: DTGVSQNPRHKITKRGQNVTFRCDPISEHNRLYWYRQTLGQGPEFLTYFQNEAQLEKSRLLSDRFSAERPKGSFSTLEIQRTEQGDSAMYLCASSLIGGTSGNTIYFGEGSWLTVV.

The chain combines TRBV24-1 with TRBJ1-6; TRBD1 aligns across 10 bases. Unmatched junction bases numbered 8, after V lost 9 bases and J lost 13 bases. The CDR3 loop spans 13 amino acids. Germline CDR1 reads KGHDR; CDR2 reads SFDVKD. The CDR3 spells CATPGQGLCPLHF. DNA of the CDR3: TGTGCCACCCCGGGACAGGGGTTGTGCCCCCTCCACTTT.

CDR3 in amino acids: CASSSTPIVAFF. In nucleotides, the CDR3 is TGTGCCAGCAGTTCGACACCCATTGTGGCTTTCTTT. This sequence joins TRBV6-5 and TRBJ1-1; D is unresolved. Trimming shortened V by 4 bases and J by 11 bases, and 14 bases separated the two germline ends. The CDR3 totals 12 residues. Germline CDR1 and CDR2: MNHEY and SVGAGI.

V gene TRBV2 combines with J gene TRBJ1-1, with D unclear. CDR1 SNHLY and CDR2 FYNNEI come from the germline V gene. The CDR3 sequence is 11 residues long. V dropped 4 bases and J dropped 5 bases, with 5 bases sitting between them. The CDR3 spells CASSGETEAFF. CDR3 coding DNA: TGTGCCAGCAGTGGGGAGACTGAAGCTTTCTTT. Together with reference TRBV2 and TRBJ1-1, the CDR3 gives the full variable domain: EPEVTQTPSHQVTQMGQEVILRCVPISNHLYFYWYRQILGQKVEFLVSFYNNEISEKSEIFDDQFSVERPDGSNFTLKIRSTKLEDSAMYFCASSGETEAFFGQGTRLTVV.